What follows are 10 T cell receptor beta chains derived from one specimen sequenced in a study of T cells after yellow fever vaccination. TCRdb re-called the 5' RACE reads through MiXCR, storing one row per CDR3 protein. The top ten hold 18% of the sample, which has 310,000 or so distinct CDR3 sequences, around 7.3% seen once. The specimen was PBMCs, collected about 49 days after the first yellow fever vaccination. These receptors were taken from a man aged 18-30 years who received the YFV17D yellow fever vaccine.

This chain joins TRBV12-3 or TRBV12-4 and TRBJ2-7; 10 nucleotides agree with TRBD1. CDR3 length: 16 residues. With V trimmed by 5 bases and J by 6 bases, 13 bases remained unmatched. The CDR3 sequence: CASSPPDRGEWGEQYF. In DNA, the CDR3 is TGTGCCAGCAGTCCCCCGGACAGGGGGGAGTGGGGCGAGCAGTACTTC.

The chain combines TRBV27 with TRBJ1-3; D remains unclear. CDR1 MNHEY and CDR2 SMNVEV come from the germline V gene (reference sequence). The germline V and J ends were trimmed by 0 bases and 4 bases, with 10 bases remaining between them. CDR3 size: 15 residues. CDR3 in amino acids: CASSLSGQLGNTIYF. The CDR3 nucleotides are TGTGCCAGCAGTTTATCCGGGCAGCTCGGAAACACCATATATTTT.

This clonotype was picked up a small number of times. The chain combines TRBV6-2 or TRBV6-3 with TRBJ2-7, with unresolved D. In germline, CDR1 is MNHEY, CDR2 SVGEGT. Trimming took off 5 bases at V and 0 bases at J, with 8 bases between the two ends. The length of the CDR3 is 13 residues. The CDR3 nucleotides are TGTGCCAGCAGTCGTCCGGGCTCCTACGAGCAGTACTTC. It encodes CASSRPGSYEQYF.

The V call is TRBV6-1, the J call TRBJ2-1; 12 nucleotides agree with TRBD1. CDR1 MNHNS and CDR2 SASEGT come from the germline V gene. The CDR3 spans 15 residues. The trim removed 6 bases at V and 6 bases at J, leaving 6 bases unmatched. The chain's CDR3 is CASRTWDRGPNEQFF. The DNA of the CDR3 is TGTGCCAGCAGGACGTGGGACAGGGGGCCCAATGAGCAGTTCTTC.

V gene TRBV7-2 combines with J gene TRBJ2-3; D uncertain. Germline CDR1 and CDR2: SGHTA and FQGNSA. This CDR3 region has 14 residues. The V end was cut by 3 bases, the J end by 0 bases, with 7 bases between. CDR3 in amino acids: CASSFGRSTDTQYF. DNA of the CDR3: TGTGCCAGCAGCTTTGGCCGGAGCACAGATACGCAGTATTTT.

CDR3 coding DNA: TGTGCCAGCAGCCCTATCGGGACAGGGTTTGGTAATGAGCAGTTCTTC. It codes for CASSPIGTGFGNEQFF. J is TRBJ2-1 and V is TRBV7-2; 9 nucleotides line up with TRBD1. Germline V gives CDR1 SGHTA, CDR2 FQGNSA. After removal of 5 bases from V and 7 bases from J, the junction contained 12 bases not matched to a gene. This CDR3 contains 16 residues.

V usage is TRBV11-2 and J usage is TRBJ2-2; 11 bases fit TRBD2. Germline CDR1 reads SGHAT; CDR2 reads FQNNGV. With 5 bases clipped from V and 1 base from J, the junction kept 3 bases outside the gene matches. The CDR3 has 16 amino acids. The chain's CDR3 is CASSRGLAGNTGELFF. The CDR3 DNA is TGTGCCAGCAGCCGTGGACTAGCGGGGAACACCGGGGAGCTGTTTTTT.

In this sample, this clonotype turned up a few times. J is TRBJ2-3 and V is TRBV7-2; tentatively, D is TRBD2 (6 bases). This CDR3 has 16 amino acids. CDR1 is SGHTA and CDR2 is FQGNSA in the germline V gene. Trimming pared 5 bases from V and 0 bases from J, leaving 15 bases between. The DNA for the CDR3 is TGTGCCAGCAGCGCCTCGGGACTCACTAGCACAGATACGCAGTATTTT. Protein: CASSASGLTSTDTQYF.

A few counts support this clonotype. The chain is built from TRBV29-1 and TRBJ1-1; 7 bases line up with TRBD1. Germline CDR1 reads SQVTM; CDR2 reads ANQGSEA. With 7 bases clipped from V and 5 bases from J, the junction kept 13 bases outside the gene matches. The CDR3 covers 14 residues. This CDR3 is CSGSARGRRTEAFF. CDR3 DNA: TGCAGCGGATCCGCCAGGGGGAGAAGGACTGAAGCTTTCTTT.

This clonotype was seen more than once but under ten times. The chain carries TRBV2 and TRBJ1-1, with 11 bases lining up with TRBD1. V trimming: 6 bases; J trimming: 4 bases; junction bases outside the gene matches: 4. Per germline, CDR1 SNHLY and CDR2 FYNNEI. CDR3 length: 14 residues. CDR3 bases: TGTGCCAGCAGCCTTGGGACAGGGGGCACTGAAGCTTTCTTT. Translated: CASSLGTGGTEAFF.